Sequencing of this TCR beta chain was carried out in a study of control samples from healthy donors and cancer patients. V gave up 0 bases and J gave up 2 bases, with 15 bases separating them. Per the germline V gene, CDR1 is MGHRA and CDR2 is YSYEKL. CDR3 length equals 17 residues. Assay: immunoSEQ multiplex PCR; the TCRdb copy retains only in-frame clones and omits some. The table shows about 93,000 clones, with 88% occurring only once. The sequencing input was blood. This TCR was recovered from a woman in her 70s in good health. V gene TRBV4-1 combines with J gene TRBJ2-3; a weak D match, TRBD2 (7 bases). The CDR3 nucleotides are TGCGCCAGCAGCCAAGATAACGGGGGGCGGCCCACAGATACGCAGTATTTT. It yields the protein CASSQDNGGRPTDTQYF.